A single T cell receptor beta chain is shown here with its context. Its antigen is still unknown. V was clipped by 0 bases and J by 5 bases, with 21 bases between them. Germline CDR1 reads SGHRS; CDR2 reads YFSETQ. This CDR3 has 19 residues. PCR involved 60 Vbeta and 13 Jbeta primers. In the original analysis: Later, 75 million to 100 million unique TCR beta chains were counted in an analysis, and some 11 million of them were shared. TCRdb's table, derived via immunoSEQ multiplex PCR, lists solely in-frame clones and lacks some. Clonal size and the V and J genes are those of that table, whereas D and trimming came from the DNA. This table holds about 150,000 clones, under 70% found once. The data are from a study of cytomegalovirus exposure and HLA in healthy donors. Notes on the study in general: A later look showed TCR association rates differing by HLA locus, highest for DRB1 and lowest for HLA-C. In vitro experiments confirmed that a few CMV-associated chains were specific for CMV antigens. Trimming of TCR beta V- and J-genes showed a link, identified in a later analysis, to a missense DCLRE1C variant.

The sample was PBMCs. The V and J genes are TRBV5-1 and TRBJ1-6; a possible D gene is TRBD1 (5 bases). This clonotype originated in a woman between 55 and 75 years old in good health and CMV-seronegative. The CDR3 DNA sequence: TGCGCCAGCAGCTTGGATGGTACCGTAGGAGGGGCCAATAATTCACCCCTCCACTTT. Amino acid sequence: CASSLDGTVGGANNSPLHF.